The present TCR beta chain was sequenced within a study of CD8+ T cells in alopecia areata. The CDR3 runs to 14 residues. CDR1 is SGHTA, CDR2 FQGNSA, per germline. Trimming cost V 6 bases and J 9 bases, with 15 bases left between them. Described treatment: oral pan-JAK inhibitor, 5-10 mg twice daily. It was cDNA, reverse transcribed from extracted RNA, that served as the sequencing template. This table comes from immunoSEQ multiplex PCR, and its TCRdb copy is limited to in-frame clones, with some not included. The sample has approximately 43,000 clones; roughly two thirds are singletons. The gene calls are TRBV7-2 and TRBJ1-6; tentatively, D is TRBD1 (6 bases). The sequence derives from a human donor with alopecia areata. The sample in question was CD8+ T cells sorted from blood, obtained at week 4, from a patient treated with tofacitinib. CDR3 protein: CASSLPGQFSPLHF. CDR3 coding DNA: TGTGCCAGCAGTCTGCCGGGACAATTTTCACCCCTCCACTTT.